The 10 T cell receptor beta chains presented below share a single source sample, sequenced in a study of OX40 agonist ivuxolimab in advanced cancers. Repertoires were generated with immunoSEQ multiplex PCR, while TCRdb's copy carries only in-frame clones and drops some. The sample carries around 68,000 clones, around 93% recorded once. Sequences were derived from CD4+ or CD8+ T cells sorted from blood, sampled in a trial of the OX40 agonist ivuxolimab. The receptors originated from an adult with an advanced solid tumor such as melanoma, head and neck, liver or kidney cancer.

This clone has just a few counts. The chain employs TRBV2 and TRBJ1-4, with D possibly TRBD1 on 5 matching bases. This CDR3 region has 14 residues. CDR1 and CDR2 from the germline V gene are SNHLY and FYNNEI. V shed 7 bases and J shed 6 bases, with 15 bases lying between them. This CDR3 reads CASTPARGDEKLFF. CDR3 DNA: TGTGCCAGCACCCCCGCGAGGGGAGATGAAAAACTGTTTTTT.

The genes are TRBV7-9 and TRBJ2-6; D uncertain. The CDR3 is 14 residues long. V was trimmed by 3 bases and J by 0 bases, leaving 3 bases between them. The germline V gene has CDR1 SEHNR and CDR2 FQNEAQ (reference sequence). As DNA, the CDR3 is TGTGCCAGCAGCTTCGGCTCTGGGGCCAACGTCCTGACTTTC. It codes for CASSFGSGANVLTF. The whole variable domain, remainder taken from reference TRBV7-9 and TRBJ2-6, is DTGVSQNPRHKITKRGQNVTFRCDPISEHNRLYWYRQTLGQGPEFLTYFQNEAQLEKSRLLSDRFSAERPKGSFSTLEIQRTEQGDSAMYLCASSFGSGANVLTFGAGSRLTVL.

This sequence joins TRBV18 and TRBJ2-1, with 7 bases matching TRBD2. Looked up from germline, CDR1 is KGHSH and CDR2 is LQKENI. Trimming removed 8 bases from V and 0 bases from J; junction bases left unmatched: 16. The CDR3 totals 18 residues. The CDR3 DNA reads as TGTGCCAGCGTCCGGGACTACCATACCCCTCGCTCCTACAATGAGCAGTTCTTC. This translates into CASVRDYHTPRSYNEQFF. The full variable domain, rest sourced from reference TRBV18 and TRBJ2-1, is NAGVMQNPRHLVRRRGQEARLRCSPMKGHSHVYWYRQLPEEGLKFMVYLQKENIIDESGMPKERFSAEFPKEGPSILRIQQVVRGDSAAYFCASVRDYHTPRSYNEQFFGPGTRLTVL.

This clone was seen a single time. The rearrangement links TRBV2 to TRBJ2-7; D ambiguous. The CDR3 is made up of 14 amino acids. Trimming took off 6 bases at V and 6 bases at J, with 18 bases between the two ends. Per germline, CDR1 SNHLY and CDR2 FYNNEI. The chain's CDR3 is CASRALGLGFEQYF. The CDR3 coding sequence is TGTGCCAGCAGGGCCCTAGGGTTGGGGTTCGAGCAGTACTTC.

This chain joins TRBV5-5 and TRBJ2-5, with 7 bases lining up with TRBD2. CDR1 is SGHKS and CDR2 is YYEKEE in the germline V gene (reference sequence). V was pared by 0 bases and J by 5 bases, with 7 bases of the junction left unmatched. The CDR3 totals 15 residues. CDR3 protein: CASSLGGSESETQYF. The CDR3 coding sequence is TGTGCCAGCAGCTTGGGCGGGAGTGAGTCGGAGACCCAGTACTTC.

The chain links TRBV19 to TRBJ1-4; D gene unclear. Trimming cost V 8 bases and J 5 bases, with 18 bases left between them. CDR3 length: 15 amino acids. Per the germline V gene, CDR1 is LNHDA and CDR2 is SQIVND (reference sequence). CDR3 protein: CASAPVVQANEKLFF. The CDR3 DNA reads TGTGCCAGTGCCCCCGTGGTCCAAGCGAATGAAAAACTGTTTTTT.

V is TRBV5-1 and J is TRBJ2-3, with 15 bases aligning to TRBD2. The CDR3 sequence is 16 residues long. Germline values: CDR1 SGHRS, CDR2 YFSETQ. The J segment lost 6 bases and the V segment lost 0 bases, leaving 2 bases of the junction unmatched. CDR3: CASSLAGTSGRDTQYF. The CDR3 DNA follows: TGCGCCAGCAGCTTGGCCGGGACTAGCGGGAGGGATACGCAGTATTTT.

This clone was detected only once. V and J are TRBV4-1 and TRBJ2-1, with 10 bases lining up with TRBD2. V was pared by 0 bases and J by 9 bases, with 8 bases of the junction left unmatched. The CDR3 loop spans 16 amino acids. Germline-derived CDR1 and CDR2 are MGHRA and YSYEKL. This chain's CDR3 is CASSQEGLAGDGEQFF. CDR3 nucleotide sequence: TGCGCCAGCAGCCAAGAAGGGCTAGCGGGAGACGGTGAGCAGTTCTTC.

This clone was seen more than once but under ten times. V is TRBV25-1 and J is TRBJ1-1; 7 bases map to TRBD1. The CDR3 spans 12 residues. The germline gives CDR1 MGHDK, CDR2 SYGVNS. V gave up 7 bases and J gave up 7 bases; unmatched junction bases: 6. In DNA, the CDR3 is TGTGCCAGCACACAGGGGATAGGTGAAGCTTTCTTT. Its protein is CASTQGIGEAFF.

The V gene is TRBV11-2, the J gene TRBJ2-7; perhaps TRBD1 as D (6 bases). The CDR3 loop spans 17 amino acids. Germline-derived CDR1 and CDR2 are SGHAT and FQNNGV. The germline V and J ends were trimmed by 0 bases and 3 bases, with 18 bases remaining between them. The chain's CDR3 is CASSLDGLRTAYYEQYF. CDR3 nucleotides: TGTGCCAGCAGCTTAGATGGCTTAAGGACAGCATACTACGAGCAGTACTTC.